The source of this T cell receptor beta chain is a study of shared clonotypes between healthy human individuals. Unsorted PBMC DNA went through sequencing on ten immunoSEQ deep assay plates. TCRdb keeps only in-frame clones here, not all; method: immunoSEQ multiplex PCR. The data show about 490,000 clones, 76% seen once. The CDR3 has 14 amino acids. Germline V gene sequence: CDR1 SGHTA, CDR2 FQGTGA. Deletions cut 6 bases from V and 2 bases from J, with 11 bases between. This chain joins TRBV7-3 and TRBJ2-1; TRBD1 might be the D (5 bases). This TCR was recovered from a woman in her thirties or forties in good health. Some clones in this sample may be carry-over from other donors' samples. Sequencing used PBMCs. CDR3 region: CASSKGIAYNEQFF. The DNA of the CDR3 is TGTGCCAGCAGTAAGGGGATTGCCTACAATGAGCAGTTCTTC.